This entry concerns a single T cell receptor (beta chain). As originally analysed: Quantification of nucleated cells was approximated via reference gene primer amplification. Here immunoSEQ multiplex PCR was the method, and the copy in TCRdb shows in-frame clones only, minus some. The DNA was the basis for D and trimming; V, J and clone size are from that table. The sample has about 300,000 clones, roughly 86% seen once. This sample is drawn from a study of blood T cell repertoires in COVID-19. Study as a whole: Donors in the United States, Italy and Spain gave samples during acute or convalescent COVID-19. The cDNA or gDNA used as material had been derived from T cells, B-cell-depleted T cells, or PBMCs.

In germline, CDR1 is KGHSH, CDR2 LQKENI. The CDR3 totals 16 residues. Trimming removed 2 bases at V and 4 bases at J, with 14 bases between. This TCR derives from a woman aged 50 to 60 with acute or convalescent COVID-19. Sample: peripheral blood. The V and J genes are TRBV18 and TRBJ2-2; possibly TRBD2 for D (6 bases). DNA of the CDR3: TGTGCCAGCTCACCATTTTCCGGGAGTGGCACCGGGGAGCTGTTTTTT. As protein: CASSPFSGSGTGELFF.